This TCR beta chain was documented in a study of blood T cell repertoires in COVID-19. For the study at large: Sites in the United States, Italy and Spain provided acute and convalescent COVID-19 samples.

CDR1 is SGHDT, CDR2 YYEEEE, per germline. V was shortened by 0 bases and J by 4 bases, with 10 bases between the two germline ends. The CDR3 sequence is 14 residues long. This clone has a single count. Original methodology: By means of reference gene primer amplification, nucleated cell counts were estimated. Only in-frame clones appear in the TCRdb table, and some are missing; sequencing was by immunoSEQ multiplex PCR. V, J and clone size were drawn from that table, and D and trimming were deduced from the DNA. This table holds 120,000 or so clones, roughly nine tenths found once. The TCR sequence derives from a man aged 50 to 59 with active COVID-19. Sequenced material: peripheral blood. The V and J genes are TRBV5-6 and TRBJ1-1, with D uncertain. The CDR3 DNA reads TGTGCCAGCAGCTTGGCCCGGCGGTTCACTGAAGCTTTCTTT. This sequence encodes CASSLARRFTEAFF.